A selection of T cell receptor beta chains follows, all from one sample in a study of T cell changes during pregnancy in multiple sclerosis. Sequencing used immunoSEQ multiplex PCR; TCRdb keeps in-frame clones, though not all of them. There are approximately 65,000 clones in the sample; around 91% occur only once, and 1.4% to 1.5% lies in the top ten. The sequenced sample was peripheral blood, obtained in the third trimester of pregnancy. These receptors all come from a female donor in good health, enrolled as a control in a pregnancy study. CDR3s leave out the opening cysteine and the closing phenylalanine or tryptophan. The order of the fields is V gene, J gene, CDR3 protein.

V: TRBV5-4
J: TRBJ2-5
CDR3: ASSLAFQETQY

V: TRBV18
J: TRBJ1-3
CDR3: ASSPEGNTIY

V: TRBV7-9
J: TRBJ1-2
CDR3: ASSPPGTGIGYT

V: TRBV13
J: TRBJ1-6
CDR3: ASTISSYNSPLH

V: TRBV5-1
J: TRBJ2-5
CDR3: ASSGGLRPETQY

V: TRBV11-2
J: TRBJ2-5
CDR3: ASSLTSSRETQY

V: TRBV6-5
J: TRBJ2-1
CDR3: ASRPDRNEQF

V: TRBV9
J: TRBJ2-5
CDR3: ASSVDPKRAETQY

V: TRBV7-9
J: TRBJ1-3
CDR3: ASSPFGGERYTIY

V: TRBV27
J: TRBJ1-6
CDR3: ASHRGSSYNSPLH

V: TRBV9
J: TRBJ2-3
CDR3: ASSARTGADTQY

V: TRBV4-2
J: TRBJ1-1
CDR3: ASSQELGWNTEAF

V: TRBV7-8
J: TRBJ1-1
CDR3: ASSSTVSRAF

V: TRBV9
J: TRBJ1-1
CDR3: ASSPRAGNTEAF

V: TRBV15
J: TRBJ1-2
CDR3: ATSRGRTRENYGYT

V: TRBV4-2
J: TRBJ2-5
CDR3: ASSRGETQY

V: TRBV9
J: TRBJ1-1
CDR3: ASSAQQGLTEAF

V: TRBV15
J: TRBJ1-3
CDR3: ATSRDMGRQSSGNTIY

V: TRBV9
J: TRBJ1-4
CDR3: ASSVGSIPNEKLF

V: TRBV5-6
J: TRBJ1-1
CDR3: ASSSRGYEAF

V: TRBV30
J: TRBJ1-1
CDR3: AWSVGRGAF

V: TRBV29-1
J: TRBJ1-1
CDR3: SVAHRMNTEAF

V: TRBV5-1
J: TRBJ1-5
CDR3: ASSFGGYNQPQH

V: TRBV6-5
J: TRBJ1-2
CDR3: ASSSRTGGYGYT

V: TRBV14
J: TRBJ1-2
CDR3: ASRGHSLYGYT

V: TRBV4-3
J: TRBJ1-2
CDR3: ASSQDESLEGGGFDYGYT

V: TRBV19
J: TRBJ1-2
CDR3: ASSMVTGGAYGYT

V: TRBV9
J: TRBJ1-2
CDR3: ASSVMGGVGGYT

V: TRBV14
J: TRBJ2-7
CDR3: ASSPSWSVSRQGGTYEQY

V: TRBV27
J: TRBJ2-6
CDR3: ASSPLSSGANVLT

V: TRBV7-3
J: TRBJ1-3
CDR3: ASSLGTSGAAGNTIY

V: TRBV21-1
J: TRBJ1-2
CDR3: ASTTGQRYGYT

V: TRBV6-6
J: TRBJ2-3
CDR3: ASRLAGGSTDTQY

V: TRBV7-2
J: TRBJ1-1
CDR3: ASTLDRVNTEAF

V: TRBV7-2
J: TRBJ2-7
CDR3: ASSQAAEQY

V: TRBV4-3
J: TRBJ2-1
CDR3: ASSQGHQGSNEQF

V: TRBV5-1
J: TRBJ2-4
CDR3: ASSLVGEADIQY

V: TRBV30
J: TRBJ1-5
CDR3: AWSARGNQPQH

V: TRBV5-8
J: TRBJ2-3
CDR3: ASSLPGQGRNTQY

V: TRBV28
J: TRBJ1-5
CDR3: ASSLDSSNQPQH

V: TRBV30
J: TRBJ1-3
CDR3: ASQGNFGNTIY

V: TRBV18
J: TRBJ1-1
CDR3: ASCTGNPEAF

V: TRBV30
J: TRBJ2-7
CDR3: AWRSYDEQY

V: TRBV5-8
J: TRBJ1-5
CDR3: ASSFTGTGVQPQH

V: TRBV5-1
J: TRBJ2-7
CDR3: ASRPSAGASYEQY

V: TRBV4-2
J: TRBJ2-1
CDR3: ASSLSSGGPNEQF

V: TRBV7-3
J: TRBJ2-1
CDR3: ASGNRGREDEQF

V: TRBV4-3
J: TRBJ1-6
CDR3: ASSQEQALNSPLH

V: TRBV4-3
J: TRBJ2-2
CDR3: ASSQDRAGDTGELF

V: TRBV7-9
J: TRBJ2-3
CDR3: ASSLGDRETDTQY

V: TRBV30
J: TRBJ1-2
CDR3: AWSVTGTGDGYT

V: TRBV7-2
J: TRBJ2-7
CDR3: ASSLTGGSSYEQY

V: TRBV28
J: TRBJ2-1
CDR3: ASQLAGPPEQF

V: TRBV6-5
J: TRBJ1-1
CDR3: ASSYSSGLTEAF

V: TRBV4-2
J: TRBJ2-5
CDR3: ASSQGDSPRGETQY

V: TRBV2
J: TRBJ1-5
CDR3: ASSGTEEAPQH

V: TRBV7-3
J: TRBJ2-7
CDR3: ASSTTGTVTYEQY

V: TRBV4-1
J: TRBJ2-3
CDR3: ASSQGRRAADTQY

V: TRBV7-2
J: TRBJ2-6
CDR3: ASSLWGGTGANVLT